This TCR beta chain came from a study of blood T cell repertoires in COVID-19. Looking at the study overall: Samples of COVID-19 (acute and convalescent) were obtained from the United States, Italy and Spain. From T cells, B-cell-depleted T cells, or PBMCs came the material, which was cDNA or gDNA.

CDR3 length: 16 amino acids. Trimming took off 6 bases at V and 4 bases at J, with 21 bases between the two ends. Germline V CDR1 and CDR2: KGHSH, LQKENI. Original processing methods: Amplified reference gene primers provided the basis for estimating nucleated cell counts. Assay used: immunoSEQ multiplex PCR; TCRdb lists only in-frame clones, some missing. That table gives V, J and clone size, and the DNA gave D and trimming. The sample holds some 260,000 clones; more than 65% are singletons and the top ten take roughly 4.2%. This chain connects TRBV18 to TRBJ1-2; possible D gene TRBD1, 5 bases. The sequence derives from a woman aged 40-49 years with active or convalescent COVID-19. Sample: peripheral blood. The CDR3 region has the DNA TGTGCCAGCTCCCCTCAAACCACGACAGAAATCTATGGCTACACCTTC. It translates to CASSPQTTTEIYGYTF.